This T cell receptor beta chain was obtained from a study of blood T cell repertoires in COVID-19. Across the study: Whether acute or convalescent, the COVID-19 samples came from the United States, Italy and Spain. T cells, B-cell-depleted T cells, or PBMCs supplied cDNA or gDNA.

V trimming: 6 bases; J trimming: 3 bases; junction bases outside the gene matches: 2. From germline, CDR1 is SNHLY and CDR2 FYNNEI. CDR3 length: 12 amino acids. Per the study methods: Reference gene primer amplification yielded estimated nucleated cell counts. Sequencing was performed with immunoSEQ multiplex PCR; in TCRdb, only in-frame clones are kept and a portion is missing. That table furnishes V, J and clone size, whereas the DNA furnished D and trimming. Among 150,000 or so clones, approximately 80% were seen once, and the ten largest hold about 8.9%. The sequence was obtained from a woman between 45 and 60 years old with acute or convalescent COVID-19. Material: peripheral blood. The rearrangement uses TRBV2 and TRBJ2-7, with 7 nucleotides matching TRBD1. The DNA of the CDR3 is TGTGCCAGCAGAAGGGACAGCTACGAGCAGTACTTC. Its protein product is CASRRDSYEQYF.